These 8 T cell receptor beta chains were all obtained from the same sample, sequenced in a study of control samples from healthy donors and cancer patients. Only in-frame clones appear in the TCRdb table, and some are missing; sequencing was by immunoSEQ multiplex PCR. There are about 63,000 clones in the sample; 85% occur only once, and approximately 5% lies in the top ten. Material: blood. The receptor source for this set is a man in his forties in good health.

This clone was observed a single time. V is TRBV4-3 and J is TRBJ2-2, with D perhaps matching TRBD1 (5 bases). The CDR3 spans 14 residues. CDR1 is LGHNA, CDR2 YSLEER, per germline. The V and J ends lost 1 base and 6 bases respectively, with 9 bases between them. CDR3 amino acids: CASSQGQGPGELFF. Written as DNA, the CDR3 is TGCGCCAGCAGCCAAGGGCAGGGCCCCGGGGAGCTGTTTTTT.

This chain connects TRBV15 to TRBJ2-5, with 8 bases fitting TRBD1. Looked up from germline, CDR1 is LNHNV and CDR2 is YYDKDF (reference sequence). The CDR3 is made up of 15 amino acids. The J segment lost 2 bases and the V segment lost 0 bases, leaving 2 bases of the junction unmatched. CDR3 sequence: CATSREWTGQETQYF. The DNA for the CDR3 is TGTGCCACCAGCAGAGAATGGACAGGGCAAGAGACCCAGTACTTC.

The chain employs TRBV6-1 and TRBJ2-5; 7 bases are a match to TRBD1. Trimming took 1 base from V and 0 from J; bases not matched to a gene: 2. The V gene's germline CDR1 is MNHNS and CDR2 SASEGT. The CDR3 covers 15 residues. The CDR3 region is CASSEGDRDQETQYF. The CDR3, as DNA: TGTGCCAGCAGTGAAGGGGACAGAGACCAAGAGACCCAGTACTTC.

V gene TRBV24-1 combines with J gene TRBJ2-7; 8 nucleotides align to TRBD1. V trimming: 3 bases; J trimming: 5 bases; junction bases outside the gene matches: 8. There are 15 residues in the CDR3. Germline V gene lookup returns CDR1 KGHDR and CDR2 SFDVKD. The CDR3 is CATSDPLTGVDEQYF. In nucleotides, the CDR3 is TGTGCCACCAGTGATCCGTTGACAGGGGTGGACGAGCAGTACTTC.

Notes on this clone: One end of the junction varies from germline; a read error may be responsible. DNA for the CDR3: TGTGCCAGCAGTTTAGGGACGGACACGTCCTATGGCTACACCTTC. This sequence encodes CASSLGTDTSYGYTF. J is TRBJ1-2 and V is TRBV11-2, with D perhaps TRBD1 (5 bases). Germline CDR1 is SGHAT and CDR2 is FQNNGV. This CDR3 region has 15 residues.

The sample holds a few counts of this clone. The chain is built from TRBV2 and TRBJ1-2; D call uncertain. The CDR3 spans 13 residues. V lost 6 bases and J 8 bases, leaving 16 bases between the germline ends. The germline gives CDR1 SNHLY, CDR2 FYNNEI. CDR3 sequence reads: CASSAQNMGGYTF. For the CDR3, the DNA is TGTGCCAGCAGCGCGCAAAATATGGGAGGCTACACCTTC.

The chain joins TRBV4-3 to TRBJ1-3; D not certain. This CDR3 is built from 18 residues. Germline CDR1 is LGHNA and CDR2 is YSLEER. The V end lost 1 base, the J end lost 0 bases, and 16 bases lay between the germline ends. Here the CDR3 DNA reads TGCGCCAGCAGCCAAGCCCCCGGGCAGGTTTACTCTGGAAACACCATATATTTT. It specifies CASSQAPGQVYSGNTIYF.

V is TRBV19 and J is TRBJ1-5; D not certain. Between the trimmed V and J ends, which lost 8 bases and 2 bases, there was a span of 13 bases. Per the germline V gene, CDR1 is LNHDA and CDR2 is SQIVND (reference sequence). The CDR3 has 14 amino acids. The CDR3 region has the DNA TGTGCCAGTCAGCTAATATCGGGCAATCAGCCCCAGCATTTT. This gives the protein CASQLISGNQPQHF.